These 4 T cell receptor beta chains share one sample of origin, sequenced in a study of cytomegalovirus exposure and HLA in healthy donors. Researchers ran the PCR with 60 Vbeta and 13 Jbeta primers. Measured with immunoSEQ multiplex PCR; TCRdb has only the in-frame clones, and not every one. The listing contains about 140,000 clones. Sequenced material: PBMCs. These receptors all stem from a young woman in good health and CMV-seronegative.

The rearrangement links TRBV19 to TRBJ2-5, with 9 bases fitting TRBD1. V shed 7 bases and J 6 bases; nucleotides not matched to a gene: 6. The CDR3 length is 13 residues. Germline V CDR1 and CDR2: LNHDA, SQIVND (reference sequence). CDR3 in DNA: TGTGCCAGTATGGGGGGACAGGGACAGACCCAGTACTTC. This translates into CASMGGQGQTQYF.

On this clone: As the CDR3 is not closed by the conserved phenylalanine or tryptophan, this likely results from a read error. V usage is TRBV4-3 and J usage is TRBJ1-1; tentatively, D is TRBD1 (5 bases). This CDR3 comprises 15 residues. V lost 0 bases and J lost 4, with 12 bases in between. CDR1 LGHNA and CDR2 YSLEER come from the germline V gene. CDR3 sequence reads: CASSQEAQGPTEAFL. CDR3 sequence (DNA): TGCGCCAGCAGCCAAGAGGCGCAGGGCCCCACTGAAGCTTTCTTA.

This chain uses TRBV2 with TRBJ1-6; D uncertain. Germline-derived CDR1 and CDR2 are SNHLY and FYNNEI. The CDR3 spans 14 residues. Trimming removed 5 bases from V and 6 bases from J, with 11 bases in between. The CDR3 spells CASSPLTGNSPLHF. The CDR3 DNA is TGTGCCAGCAGTCCGCTGACGGGTAATTCACCCCTCCACTTT.

The chain has TRBV11-3 and TRBJ1-1; D is uncertain. The V and J ends lost 2 bases and 11 bases respectively, with 15 bases between them. The CDR3 totals 13 residues. The V gene's germline CDR1 is SGHNT and CDR2 YENEEA. The CDR3 reads CASSLSNQNNAFF. The CDR3 nucleotides read TGTGCCAGCAGCTTAAGTAATCAGAATAATGCTTTCTTT.